Below, one T cell receptor (beta chain) is given with its context. Its matching antigen is unknown. Germline is not matched at one junction end, which may reflect a read error. The data stem from a study of T cell responses to AZD1222 COVID-19 vaccine. Profiled with immunoSEQ multiplex PCR; TCRdb holds only in-frame clones, not every one. The data show some 140,000 clones, 85% to 95% seen once. General study points: Dominant CD4 TCR responses targeted spike regions 160-218 and 743-854.

This CDR3 is built from 12 residues. The gene calls are TRBV12-3 or TRBV12-4 and TRBJ2-7; possible D gene TRBD1, 6 bases. The starting material was peripheral blood, obtained 28 days after the second AZD1222 dose. The clonotype was recovered from an adult who received the AZD1222 COVID-19 vaccine. The CDR3, as DNA: TGTGCCAACAGTTCAGGGGTCTACGAGCAGTACTTC. Residues: CANSSGVYEQYF.